What follows are 10 T cell receptor beta chains derived from one specimen sequenced in a study of radiotherapy plus CTLA-4 blockade in lung cancer. TCRdb's table, derived via immunoSEQ multiplex PCR, lists solely in-frame clones and lacks some. This sample carries about 50,000 clones, roughly 76% of them seen once, and the ten largest clones take about 3.8%. The material was peripheral blood, obtained from a patient treated with radiotherapy plus ipilimumab. The origin of the receptors is a human donor with non-small cell lung cancer who had a complete response to radiotherapy plus ipilimumab.

About this clone: The sample contains more than one DNA sequence encoding this CDR3. The chain uses TRBV28 and TRBJ1-2; tentatively, D is TRBD1 (5 bases). In germline, CDR1 is MDHEN, CDR2 SYDVKM. The CDR3 is 14 amino acids. The V end lost 7 bases, the J end lost 7 bases, and 19 bases lay between the germline ends. The chain's CDR3 is CASTWGGGGRGYTF. DNA of the CDR3: TGTGCCAGCACCTGGGGCGGGGGAGGGCGTGGCTACACCTTC.

This rearrangement joins TRBV7-9 to TRBJ2-7, with D perhaps TRBD1 (6 bases). Trimming stripped 5 bases from V and 6 bases from J, with 14 bases between. The CDR3 sequence is 13 residues long. Germline assignment: CDR1 SEHNR and CDR2 FQNEAQ (reference sequence). CDR3 in DNA: TGTGCCAGCAGCATCACCAGGGGTAGCGAGCAGTACTTC. Translation: CASSITRGSEQYF.

The CDR3 coding sequence is TGTGCCAGCAGCCCCATGGGGGCTAGTGGGTACGAGCAGTACTTC. It yields the protein CASSPMGASGYEQYF. The gene calls are TRBV7-9 and TRBJ2-7; tentatively, D is TRBD1 (6 bases). The V and J ends lost 5 bases and 4 bases respectively, with 18 bases between them. The CDR3 runs to 15 residues. Per the germline V gene, CDR1 is SEHNR and CDR2 is FQNEAQ (reference sequence).

The chain carries TRBV19 and TRBJ1-5, with TRBD1 as a possible D gene (5 bases). Trimming cost V 7 bases and J 2 bases, with 21 bases left between them. This CDR3 comprises 17 residues. Germline V gives CDR1 LNHDA, CDR2 SQIVND (reference sequence). The CDR3 here is CASMTGVGRMGNQPQHF. CDR3 in DNA: TGTGCCAGTATGACGGGGGTAGGACGAATGGGCAATCAGCCCCAGCATTTT.

The chain has TRBV5-1 and TRBJ2-5; 9 positions agree with TRBD1. The J call may not be correct, given that the DNA end is closer to TRBJ2-7. Germline assignment: CDR1 SGHRS and CDR2 YFSETQ. The CDR3 consists of 15 residues. As DNA, the CDR3 is TGCGCCAGCACCCCGGGGGGACAGGGATCCTACGAGCAGTACTTC. Translating gives CASTPGGQGSYEQYF.

As concerns this clone: At one of its ends the junction is not consistent with the germline gene, which may arise from a read error. The rearrangement links TRBV28 to TRBJ2-7, with TRBD2 identical over 9 bases. Germline V gene data show CDR1 as MDHEN and CDR2 as SYDVKM. There are 16 residues in the CDR3. Written as DNA, the CDR3 is TGTGCCAGCAGCTTATCAACTAGCGGGCTCTCCTACGAGCAGTACTTC. It codes for CASSLSTSGLSYEQYF. Filled out from reference TRBV28 and TRBJ2-7, the complete variable domain reads DVKVTQSSRYLVKRTGEKVFLECVQDMDHENMFWYRQDPGLGLRLIYFSYDVKMKEKGDIPEGYSVSREKKERFSLILESASTNQTSMYLCASSLSTSGLSYEQYFGPGTRLTVT.

The chain carries TRBV9 and TRBJ1-3; D ambiguous. Germline assignment: CDR1 SGDLS and CDR2 YYNGEE. The CDR3 loop spans 14 amino acids. V was shortened by 6 bases and J by 0 bases, with 10 bases between the two germline ends. The CDR3 DNA follows: TGTGCCAGCACCGGAGGCGACTCTGGAAACACCATATATTTT. Its protein is CASTGGDSGNTIYF.

The rearrangement joins TRBV7-2 to TRBJ2-2; unclear D gene. The V gene lost 5 bases and the J gene lost 6 bases, with 19 bases spanning the gap. This CDR3 is built from 16 residues. In germline, CDR1 is SGHTA, CDR2 FQGNSA. The CDR3 sequence is CASSKERSPRAGELFF. DNA of the CDR3: TGTGCCAGCAGCAAGGAGCGCAGCCCCCGGGCCGGGGAGCTGTTTTTT.

This chain links TRBV7-9 with TRBJ1-2; D not certain. V gave up 1 base and J gave up 1 base, with 16 bases separating them. CDR3 length equals 17 residues. CDR1 and CDR2 (germline): SEHNR, FQNEAQ (reference sequence). The CDR3 here is CASSLDAVESFNYGYTF. For the CDR3, the DNA is TGTGCCAGCAGCTTAGACGCCGTCGAGTCGTTTAACTATGGCTACACCTTC.

Only one count was recorded for this clone. The gene calls are TRBV7-9 and TRBJ1-5, with 7 positions matching TRBD1. The germline V gene encodes CDR1 SEHNR and CDR2 FQNEAQ (reference sequence). Trimming took 4 bases from V and 2 from J; bases not matched to a gene: 2. The length of the CDR3 is 14 residues. The CDR3, as DNA: TGTGCCAGCAGCTCCGGGACAGGCAATCAGCCCCAGCATTTT. Protein sequence: CASSSGTGNQPQHF.